This entry lists 25 T cell receptor beta chains sequenced from one sample in a study of CD8 T cells in Susac syndrome. RNA, at about 0.45 to 1 ug, was reverse transcribed with random hexamers. In TCRdb, the immunoSEQ multiplex PCR reads were re-called with MiXCR into one record per CDR3 protein. The repertoire has 210,000 or so distinct CDR3 sequences, 94% of them found once; the top ten carry around 0.15%. Material for sequencing was CD4+ T cells from PBMCs. The receptors stem from a human donor with Susac syndrome.

The rearrangement uses TRBV30 and TRBJ1-4, with no clear D. V was clipped by 3 bases and J by 7 bases, with 15 bases between them. Germline CDR1 is GTSNPN and CDR2 is SVGIG (reference sequence). CDR3 size: 14 residues. CDR3 nucleotides: TGTGCCTGGAGCGGTCCCCAACTAGCTGAAAAACTGTTTTTT. It translates to CAWSGPQLAEKLFF.

The V gene is TRBV29-1, the J gene TRBJ1-2; possible D gene TRBD1, 6 bases. This CDR3 has 12 amino acids. Between the trimmed V and J ends, which lost 6 bases and 1 base, there was a span of 9 bases. Per germline, CDR1 SQVTM and CDR2 ANQGSEA. The CDR3: CSVEGDNYGYTF. CDR3 in DNA: TGCAGCGTGGAGGGGGATAACTATGGCTACACCTTC.

The chain combines TRBV12-3 or TRBV12-4 with TRBJ2-1, with unresolved D. CDR3 length equals 15 residues. The germline V and J ends were trimmed by 6 bases and 3 bases, with 15 bases remaining between them. The CDR3 region is CASRGSYLLYNEQFF. The DNA for the CDR3 is TGTGCCAGCAGGGGCAGTTATCTTCTCTACAATGAGCAGTTCTTC.

The chain couples TRBV20-1 to TRBJ2-7, with D possibly being TRBD2 (5 bases). The CDR3 length is 11 residues. V dropped 3 bases and J dropped 7 bases, with 10 bases sitting between them. The germline V gene has CDR1 DFQATT and CDR2 SNEGSKA (reference sequence). CDR3 coding DNA: TGCAGTGCTAGCATGGAGCGGGAGCAGTACTTC. Translating it yields CSASMEREQYF.

The V call is TRBV11-3, the J call TRBJ2-2, with D hard to call. CDR1 is SGHNT and CDR2 is YENEEA in the germline V gene. Trimming stripped 5 bases from V and 4 bases from J, with 8 bases between. This CDR3 comprises 13 residues. Here the CDR3 reads CASSEAATGELFF. In DNA form, the CDR3 reads TGTGCCAGCAGCGAGGCCGCCACCGGGGAGCTGTTTTTT.

The chain has TRBV29-1 and TRBJ1-2; 9 bases fit TRBD1. CDR1 is SQVTM and CDR2 is ANQGSEA in the germline V gene. The ends lost 7 bases at V and 5 bases at J; junction bases unmatched: 5. This CDR3 spans 12 amino acids. The CDR3 DNA follows: TGCAGCGCTTCGACAGGGGGATATGGCTACACCTTC. Residues: CSASTGGYGYTF. Drawing the rest from reference TRBV29-1 and TRBJ1-2, the complete variable domain is SAVISQKPSRDICQRGTSLTIQCQVDSQVTMMFWYRQQPGQSLTLIATANQGSEATYESGFVIDKFPISRPNLTFSTLTVSNMSPEDSSIYLCSASTGGYGYTFGSGTRLTVV.

The chain combines TRBV18 with TRBJ1-2; possibly TRBD1 for D (5 bases). Trimming left V 11 bases short and J 4 bases short, with 17 bases between. This CDR3 is built from 13 residues. Looked up from germline, CDR1 is KGHSH and CDR2 is LQKENI. CDR3 loop: CAGGTLGGYGYTF. The CDR3, as DNA: TGTGCCGGGGGGACTCTTGGCGGCTATGGCTACACCTTC.

The gene calls are TRBV20-1 and TRBJ1-2; D might be TRBD1 (5 bases). The germline gives CDR1 DFQATT, CDR2 SNEGSKA (reference sequence). V was pared by 3 bases and J by 4 bases, with 15 bases between. The CDR3 is made up of 14 amino acids. CDR3 DNA sequence: TGCAGTGCTAGGGGCCGTCGGGGACGCTATGGCTACACCTTC. This gives the protein CSARGRRGRYGYTF.

In DNA form, the CDR3 reads TGTGCCAGCAGCTTGCCCGACGGCCTGAGGGGCTACACCTTC. Its translation is CASSLPDGLRGYTF. The V gene is TRBV5-4, the J gene TRBJ1-2; no reliable D call. The V end was cut by 1 base, the J end by 8 bases, with 15 bases between. The length of the CDR3 is 14 residues. Per the germline V gene, CDR1 is SGHNT and CDR2 is YYREEE (reference sequence).

The chain combines TRBV5-1 with TRBJ1-1; D remains ambiguous. Germline lookup yields CDR1 SGHRS and CDR2 YFSETQ. Trimming pared 2 bases from V and 4 bases from J, leaving 12 bases between. There are 14 residues in the CDR3. The CDR3 sequence is CASSFSAQGTEAFF. CDR3 in DNA: TGCGCCAGCAGCTTTTCGGCCCAAGGCACTGAAGCTTTCTTT.

This chain links TRBV7-2 with TRBJ2-3; D may be TRBD1 (5 bases). Trimming removed 5 bases at V and 7 bases at J, with 10 bases between. CDR3 length equals 12 residues. Germline V gene lookup returns CDR1 SGHTA and CDR2 FQGNSA. CDR3: CASSEQVNTQYF. CDR3 DNA: TGTGCCAGCAGCGAACAGGTGAATACGCAGTATTTT.

This clonotype was seen just once. The J gene is TRBJ1-1, the V gene TRBV10-2; D perhaps matches TRBD1 (5 bases). Looked up from germline, CDR1 is WSHSY and CDR2 is SAAADI. The CDR3 covers 14 residues. Trimming took 2 bases from V and 4 from J, leaving 11 bases between them. In DNA, the CDR3 is TGCGCCAGCAGTGAGACCCTGGGGCGCACTGAAGCTTTCTTT. Translating gives CASSETLGRTEAFF.

V gene TRBV20-1 combines with J gene TRBJ2-7, with a possible D match to TRBD2 (5 bases). Trimming stripped 0 bases from V and 2 bases from J, with 14 bases between. Germline V lookup: CDR1 DFQATT, CDR2 SNEGSKA (reference sequence). The CDR3 extends over 15 amino acids. CDR3 in amino acids: CSARDKRAGTYEQYF. DNA of the CDR3: TGCAGTGCTAGAGATAAGAGGGCCGGGACCTACGAGCAGTACTTC.

The rearrangement joins TRBV4-3 to TRBJ1-5; 7 bases agree with TRBD1. This CDR3 contains 16 residues. Germline CDR1 reads LGHNA; CDR2 reads YSLEER. J gave up 1 base and V 1 base, and 4 bases lay outside the gene matches. The CDR3 here is CASSQGTGASNQPQHF. The CDR3 nucleotides read TGCGCCAGCAGCCAAGGTACAGGGGCCAGCAATCAGCCCCAGCATTTT.

This clonotype was observed a single time. This rearrangement joins TRBV30 to TRBJ2-7; no definite D call. Germline V lookup: CDR1 GTSNPN, CDR2 SVGIG (reference sequence). V was pared by 4 bases and J by 5 bases, with 9 bases between. CDR3 size: 11 residues. In nucleotides, the CDR3 is TGTGCCTGGACTACCTCTAACGAGCAGTACTTC. Protein: CAWTTSNEQYF.

The V call is TRBV6-5, the J call TRBJ2-4; D possibly corresponds to TRBD2 (6 bases). The CDR3 consists of 15 residues. Germline assignment: CDR1 MNHEY and CDR2 SVGAGI. Trimming removed 2 bases from V and 7 bases from J, with 15 bases in between. The CDR3 bases are TGTGCCAGCAGTTACGGTTGGGACTCGGGGAACATTCAGTACTTC. Translation: CASSYGWDSGNIQYF.

The chain combines TRBV2 with TRBJ1-6; no reliable D call. Germline V CDR1 and CDR2: SNHLY, FYNNEI. The CDR3 runs to 12 residues. V lost 5 bases and J lost 9, with 8 bases in between. In DNA, the CDR3 is TGTGCCAGCAGTCTTGTTTCTTCACCCCTCCACTTT. It yields the protein CASSLVSSPLHF.

The V and J genes are TRBV6-2 or TRBV6-3 and TRBJ2-6; 7 bases agree with TRBD1. In germline, CDR1 is MNHEY, CDR2 SVGEGT. The V and J ends lost 9 bases and 4 bases, in that order; junction bases with no gene match: 6. The length of the CDR3 is 14 residues. CDR3 region: CASRTGDGANVLTF. The DNA for the CDR3 is TGTGCCAGTCGAACAGGGGACGGGGCCAACGTCCTGACTTTC.

The chain couples TRBV6-1 to TRBJ1-3, with unresolved D. The length of the CDR3 is 11 residues. The V and J ends lost 4 bases and 13 bases respectively, with 11 bases between them. Germline CDR1 reads MNHNS; CDR2 reads SASEGT. The CDR3 coding sequence is TGTGCCAGCAGTGGATTTCGAACGATATATTTT. Translating gives CASSGFRTIYF.

In this sample, this clonotype turned up once. This sequence joins TRBV6-1 and TRBJ1-5; D is undetermined. Trimming pared 0 bases from V and 5 bases from J, leaving 17 bases between. The germline CDR1 and CDR2 sequences are MNHNS and SASEGT. The CDR3 length is 17 residues. The CDR3 region is CASSEASWQANYQPQHF. The CDR3 DNA sequence: TGTGCCAGCAGTGAAGCTTCTTGGCAGGCAAATTATCAGCCCCAGCATTTT.

The chain uses TRBV4-3 and TRBJ1-2; D might be TRBD1 (5 bases). The germline gives CDR1 LGHNA, CDR2 YSLEER. The length of the CDR3 is 15 residues. V was pared by 5 bases and J by 1 base, with 14 bases between. CDR3 residues: CASSDGTGLNYGYTF. The CDR3 DNA sequence: TGCGCCAGCAGCGATGGGACGGGCCTTAACTATGGCTACACCTTC.

This rearrangement joins TRBV5-4 to TRBJ1-6; 11 bases are a match to TRBD1. Germline trimming cut 2 bases from V and 9 bases from J; bases unmatched to any gene: 4. In germline, CDR1 is SGHNT, CDR2 YYREEE (reference sequence). The CDR3 runs 15 residues. The CDR3 region has the DNA TGTGCCAGCAGCTTAGCGGACAGGGGGCTTTCACCCCTCCACTTT. Protein product: CASSLADRGLSPLHF.

The rearrangement links TRBV6-6 to TRBJ2-5; 8 bases are a match to TRBD1. This CDR3 is 15 amino acids long. V lost 6 bases, J lost 7 bases, and 13 bases stayed unmatched. Germline V gene sequence: CDR1 MNHNY, CDR2 SVGAGI (reference sequence). The CDR3 is CASSPGQGGIRTQYF. The CDR3 region has the DNA TGTGCCAGCAGCCCCGGACAGGGCGGGATCAGGACCCAGTACTTC.

This clonotype was detected only once. This rearrangement joins TRBV7-9 to TRBJ1-6; 10 nucleotides line up with TRBD1. The ends lost 2 bases at V and 10 bases at J; junction bases unmatched: 11. Per germline, CDR1 SEHNR and CDR2 FQNEAQ (reference sequence). The CDR3 contains 17 residues. CDR3 region: CASSLLPTDRGQSPLHF. The CDR3, as DNA: TGTGCCAGCAGCTTATTGCCCACCGACAGGGGGCAATCACCCCTCCACTTT.

This clonotype occurred once. V and J are TRBV20-1 and TRBJ1-6, with D unclear. Per the germline V gene, CDR1 is DFQATT and CDR2 is SNEGSKA (reference sequence). This CDR3 spans 15 amino acids. Trimming left V 3 bases short and J 0 bases short, with 9 bases between. CDR3 sequence reads: CSASFGPSYNSPLHF. The CDR3 nucleotides read TGCAGTGCTAGTTTCGGGCCCTCCTATAATTCACCCCTCCACTTT.